This is a list of T cell receptor beta chains from one sample in a study of cytomegalovirus exposure and HLA in healthy donors. TCRdb keeps only in-frame clones here, not all; method: immunoSEQ multiplex PCR. The table includes about 180,000 clones, approximately 81% detected once. Material for sequencing was PBMCs. All receptors derive from a man aged 18 to 30 in good health and CMV-seropositive. Both conserved end residues are part of each CDR3. D genes are given only for firm matches. Part of the rows lack a size; the others show once, few, many or a class for expanded clones.

d_call j_call clone_size v_call cdr3_nt cdr3_aa
TRBD1 TRBJ2-1 once TRBV6-6 TGTGCCAGCAGTTGGACCGGGACAGGGGCCTACAATGAGCAGTTCTTC CASSWTGTGAYNEQFF
TRBD2 TRBJ2-2 once TRBV4-1 TGCGCCAGCAGCCTCCGACTAGCGGGAGATAATGGCGGGGAGCTGTTTTTT CASSLRLAGDNGGELFF
TRBD1 TRBJ2-7 NA TRBV7-9 TGTGCCAGCAGCTTGAGGGGGCCCTACGAGCAGTACTTC CASSLRGPYEQYF
NA TRBJ1-2 NA TRBV28 TGTGCCAGCAAGCGCGGTCCCAACTATGGCTACACCTTC CASKRGPNYGYTF
TRBD1 TRBJ2-3 NA TRBV5-4 TGTGCCAGCAGCCCGACAGGGAATTTTCGGGATACGCAGTATTTT CASSPTGNFRDTQYF
TRBD2 TRBJ2-1 NA TRBV5-6 TGTGCCAGCAGCTGGGAGGGTCTAGTACCCGACAATGAGCAGTTCTTC CASSWEGLVPDNEQFF
NA TRBJ2-1 NA TRBV5-6 TGTGCCAGCAGCTTGCTAACCTACAATGAGCAGTTCTTC CASSLLTYNEQFF
NA TRBJ2-2 NA TRBV18 TGTGCCAGCTCACCACCGGGTCGGGGTGCGAACACCGGGGAGCTGTTTTTT CASSPPGRGANTGELFF
NA TRBJ2-7 NA TRBV5-6 TGTGCCAGCAGCGATGTGCAGCTCCCGGGGCAGTACTTC CASSDVQLPGQYF
NA TRBJ2-7 NA TRBV5-6 TGTGCCAGCAGCTTGGCCCTCTCCCCCTACGAGCAGTACTTC CASSLALSPYEQYF
TRBD2 TRBJ2-2 NA TRBV5-1 TGCGCCAGCAGCTCCTTCGGACTAGCGGGGGGGACCGGGGAGCTGTTTTTT CASSSFGLAGGTGELFF
NA TRBJ1-6 NA TRBV27 TGTGCCAGCAGTTTGGGCAGGGGTTCACCCCTCCACTTT CASSLGRGSPLHF
TRBD1 TRBJ1-3 NA TRBV6-1 TGTGCCAGCAGTGACCAGACAGGGGGGATCAACACCATATATTTT CASSDQTGGINTIYF
NA TRBJ2-7 NA TRBV11-1 TGTGCCAGCAGCTTACGGGGGATCGACGAGCAGTACTTC CASSLRGIDEQYF
TRBD1 TRBJ2-1 NA TRBV9 TGTGCCAGCAGCGCCAGGACGGGACAGGGCAAGGACAATGAGCAGTTCTTC CASSARTGQGKDNEQFF
NA TRBJ2-7 NA TRBV7-9 TGTGCCAGCAGCCGGGACAACAGCTACGAGCAGTACTTC CASSRDNSYEQYF
TRBD2 TRBJ2-1 NA TRBV6-1 TGTGCCAGCAGTGACCCGGGACTAGCGGGAGAGCAGTTCTTC CASSDPGLAGEQFF
NA TRBJ2-7 NA TRBV27 TGTGCCAGCAAATCAGGGGCCCGCTCCTACGAGCAGTACTTC CASKSGARSYEQYF
NA TRBJ2-7 NA TRBV28 TGTGCCAGCAGTTTAAGCAGAGCTAGGAAGCAGTACTTC CASSLSRARKQYF
NA TRBJ2-1 NA TRBV5-1 TGCGCCAGCAGCTTTACAACAGGGCACAATGAGCAGTTCTTC CASSFTTGHNEQFF
NA TRBJ2-3 NA TRBV5-1 TGCGCCAGCAGGCAGGCCGGGACTAGCACAGATACGCAGTATTTT CASRQAGTSTDTQYF
NA TRBJ2-5 once TRBV5-1 TGCGCCAGCAGCTTGGCCCAGGGGTGGGAGACCCAGTACTTC CASSLAQGWETQYF